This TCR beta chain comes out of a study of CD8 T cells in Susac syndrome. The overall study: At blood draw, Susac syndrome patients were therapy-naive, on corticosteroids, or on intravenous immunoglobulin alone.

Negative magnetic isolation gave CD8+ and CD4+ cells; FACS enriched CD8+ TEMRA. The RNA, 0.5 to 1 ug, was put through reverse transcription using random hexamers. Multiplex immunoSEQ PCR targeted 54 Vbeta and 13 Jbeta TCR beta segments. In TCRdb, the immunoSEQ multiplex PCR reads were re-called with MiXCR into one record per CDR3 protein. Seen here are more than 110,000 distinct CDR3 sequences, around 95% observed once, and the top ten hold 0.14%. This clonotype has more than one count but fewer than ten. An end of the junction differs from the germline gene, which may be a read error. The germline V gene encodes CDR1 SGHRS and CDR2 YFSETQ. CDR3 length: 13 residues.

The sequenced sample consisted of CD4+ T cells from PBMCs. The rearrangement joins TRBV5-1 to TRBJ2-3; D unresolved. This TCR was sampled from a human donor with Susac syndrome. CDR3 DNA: TGTGCCAGCAGCTTAGATAGCACAGATACGCAGTATTTT. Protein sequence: CASSLDSTDTQYF. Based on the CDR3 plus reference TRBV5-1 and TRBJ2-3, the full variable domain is KAGVTQTPRYLIKTRGQQVTLSCSPISGHRSVSWYQQTPGQGLQFLFEYFSETQRNKGNFPGRFSGRQFSNSRSEMNVSTLELGDSALYLCASSLDSTDTQYFGPGTRLTVL.